These 6 T cell receptor beta chains share one sample of origin, sequenced in a study of neurological immune-mediated disorders. TCRdb passed the 5' RACE reads through MiXCR, listing each CDR3 protein once. The data show tens of thousands of distinct CDR3 sequences, over 5% seen once. The sequenced sample consisted of PBMCs. These TCRs come from a middle-aged woman in good health.

This clonotype was seen at least ten times. The chain recombines TRBV27 with TRBJ2-7; D remains unclear. Germline-derived CDR1 and CDR2 are MNHEY and SMNVEV (reference sequence). The CDR3 totals 13 residues. Trimming cost V 0 bases and J 0 bases, with 3 bases left between them. For the CDR3, the DNA is TGTGCCAGCAGTTTATCATACTCCTACGAGCAGTACTTC. Translated, it gives CASSLSYSYEQYF.

Many counts were recorded for this clonotype. The chain links TRBV5-1 to TRBJ2-7, with D possibly TRBD1 on 6 matching bases. Trimming took 1 base from V and 4 from J, leaving 12 bases between them. In germline, CDR1 is SGHRS, CDR2 YFSETQ. The CDR3 loop spans 14 amino acids. The CDR3 sequence: CASSLQGTPYEQYF. CDR3 DNA: TGCGCCAGCAGCTTGCAAGGGACACCATACGAGCAGTACTTC. Together with reference TRBV5-1 and TRBJ2-7, the CDR3 gives the full variable domain: KAGVTQTPRYLIKTRGQQVTLSCSPISGHRSVSWYQQTPGQGLQFLFEYFSETQRNKGNFPGRFSGRQFSNSRSEMNVSTLELGDSALYLCASSLQGTPYEQYFGPGTRLTVT.

In its sample, this clonotype was seen many times. The chain recombines TRBV2 with TRBJ2-7; 9 bases line up with TRBD2. Trimming at V came to 3 bases and at J to 6 bases, leaving 12 bases not matched to a gene. Germline CDR1 SNHLY, CDR2 FYNNEI. The CDR3 loop spans 16 amino acids. CDR3 in DNA: TGTGCCAGCAGTGATACCCCCTTAGCGGGAGTTGGCGAGCAGTACTTC. As protein: CASSDTPLAGVGEQYF.

The chain combines TRBV10-3 with TRBJ1-1; TRBD1 matches at 9 bases. There are 15 residues in the CDR3. The V segment lost 6 bases and the J segment 4 bases; nucleotides outside the gene matches: 9. CDR1 and CDR2 (germline): ENHRY, SYGVKD. The CDR3 loop is CAIRETGTGLTEAFF. Here the CDR3 DNA reads TGTGCCATCAGAGAAACCGGGACAGGGCTCACTGAAGCTTTCTTT.

This clonotype was seen repeatedly, ten times or more. The chain couples TRBV3-1 to TRBJ2-5, with D unresolved. V lost 4 bases and J 5 bases, leaving 14 bases between the germline ends. The V gene's germline CDR1 is LGHDT and CDR2 YNNKEL (reference sequence). CDR3 length equals 14 residues. The CDR3 here is CASSPSLDEETQYF. The CDR3 nucleotides read TGTGCCAGCAGCCCGTCCTTAGACGAGGAGACCCAGTACTTC.

This clonotype was found a few times. V is TRBV14 and J is TRBJ2-1, with a possible D match to TRBD2 (5 bases). The CDR3 has 12 residues. Trimming shortened V by 4 bases and J by 10 bases, and 11 bases separated the two germline ends. CDR1 is SGHDN, CDR2 FVKESK, per germline. The CDR3 spells CASSPRAGEQFF. The CDR3, as DNA: TGTGCCAGCAGCCCGCGGGCCGGAGAGCAGTTCTTC.